The clone carrying this TCR beta chain was recorded at least ten times. The sample comes from a study of T cell repertoires in cytomegalovirus infection. Study summary: Indications of both CMV infection and matching HLA type were provided by public TCR beta signatures.

TCRdb re-derived calls from the reads in MiXCR, one entry per CDR3 protein. The table shows over 150,000 distinct CDR3 sequences, with around 15% occurring only once. The sequenced sample consisted of PBMCs. The clonotype was recovered from a human donor in good health (CMV status not recorded). Some clones in this sample may be carry-over from other donors' samples.

The DNA for the CDR3 is TGTGCCAGCAGTGGGACCGCGTCGGGCTACACCTTC. It translates to CASSGTASGYTF. The rearrangement uses TRBV12-3 or TRBV12-4 and TRBJ1-2, with D possibly being TRBD1 (5 bases). There are 12 residues in the CDR3. Trimming stripped 5 bases from V and 8 bases from J, with 12 bases between.